This T cell receptor beta chain was retrieved from a study of T cells in Graves' hyperthyroidism and ophthalmopathy. TCR beta CDR3 regions were amplified from RNA. When the TCR CDR3 underwent first-round RT-PCR, the HTBI primer set was used. TCRdb processed the multiplex PCR reads anew with MiXCR; each CDR3 protein has one entry. This table holds approximately 400,000 distinct CDR3 sequences, about a sixth found once. The length of the CDR3 is 16 residues. Germline trimming cut 5 bases from V and 8 bases from J; bases unmatched to any gene: 15. Germline CDR1 reads MDHEN; CDR2 reads SYDVKM. In its sample, this clonotype was seen a few times. A read error may be the cause here, since a much bigger clone is one base away.

The sequenced sample was blood. The sequence was obtained from a young woman with Graves' hyperthyroidism that later progressed to Graves' ophthalmopathy. The chain has TRBV28 and TRBJ2-3; 8 bases fit TRBD1. The CDR3 nucleotides are TGTGCCAGCAGTCCCCAGCTCCGGACAGGGAGGCCTACGCAGTATTTT. It yields the protein CASSPQLRTGRPTQYF.